These T cell receptor beta chains were read from a single sample in a study of cytomegalovirus exposure and HLA in healthy donors. Some clones are missing from TCRdb's copy, which holds only in-frame ones; the method was immunoSEQ multiplex PCR. Here the sample spans 150,000 to 200,000 clones, 65% to 70% being singletons. Sequencing was done on a sample of PBMCs. The receptors originated from a man aged 25-45 years in good health and CMV-seropositive. Each CDR3 is given with its conserved first and last residue. The order of the fields is CDR3 length, clone size, V gene, CDR3 protein. The size entry is marked missing in some rows and otherwise reads once, few, many or a size class.

CDR3 length: 15; clone size: .; V gene: TRBV30; CDR3 protein: CAWTRMDRYAGEQYF
CDR3 length: 15; clone size: .; V gene: TRBV2; CDR3 protein: CASSRPSASTDTQYF
CDR3 length: 15; clone size: .; V gene: TRBV7-6; CDR3 protein: CASSLAEGTYTEAFF
CDR3 length: 13; clone size: .; V gene: TRBV21-1; CDR3 protein: CASSMGGTDTQYF
CDR3 length: 14; clone size: .; V gene: TRBV6-6; CDR3 protein: CASSSLGGAGTIYF
CDR3 length: 15; clone size: .; V gene: TRBV28; CDR3 protein: CASNELQGISTEAFF
CDR3 length: 16; clone size: .; V gene: TRBV4-2; CDR3 protein: CASSQSLGRGVNIQYF
CDR3 length: 14; clone size: .; V gene: TRBV2; CDR3 protein: CASKSSWVVDTQYF
CDR3 length: 13; clone size: .; V gene: TRBV2; CDR3 protein: CASSGADQETQYF
CDR3 length: 15; clone size: .; V gene: TRBV10-3; CDR3 protein: CAIRPGTGEVNGYTF
CDR3 length: 13; clone size: .; V gene: TRBV19; CDR3 protein: CASSEEVNTEAFF
CDR3 length: 11; clone size: .; V gene: TRBV19; CDR3 protein: CASSTFNGYTF
CDR3 length: 12; clone size: .; V gene: TRBV7-9; CDR3 protein: CSSSSTGVNTFF
CDR3 length: 20; clone size: .; V gene: TRBV5-3; CDR3 protein: CARSLILIPIAARPSYEQYF
CDR3 length: 15; clone size: few; V gene: TRBV5-1; CDR3 protein: CASSLGGSLNTEAFF
CDR3 length: 13; clone size: .; V gene: TRBV7-3; CDR3 protein: CASSLASYETQYF
CDR3 length: 13; clone size: .; V gene: TRBV21-1; CDR3 protein: CASKELAGYEQYF
CDR3 length: 17; clone size: .; V gene: TRBV7-9; CDR3 protein: CSSSYGWTGGGADTQYF
CDR3 length: 13; clone size: .; V gene: TRBV18; CDR3 protein: CASSLSGSDTQYF
CDR3 length: 15; clone size: few; V gene: TRBV7-8; CDR3 protein: CASSYTPGQRSGYTF
CDR3 length: 13; clone size: .; V gene: TRBV7-3; CDR3 protein: CASSLASSYEQYF
CDR3 length: 13; clone size: .; V gene: TRBV28; CDR3 protein: CATSTGSRNGYTF
CDR3 length: 13; clone size: .; V gene: TRBV9; CDR3 protein: CASYPPPVTEAFF
CDR3 length: 14; clone size: .; V gene: TRBV6-5; CDR3 protein: CASSYGRDLYEQYF
CDR3 length: 14; clone size: once; V gene: TRBV13; CDR3 protein: CASSLGRLAEGYTF
CDR3 length: 14; clone size: .; V gene: TRBV6-5; CDR3 protein: CASSLAGEIYEQYF
CDR3 length: 13; clone size: .; V gene: TRBV10-2; CDR3 protein: CASRVGDYQPQHF
CDR3 length: 14; clone size: .; V gene: TRBV6-6; CDR3 protein: CASRATGATDTQYF
CDR3 length: 14; clone size: .; V gene: TRBV2; CDR3 protein: CASRSGTGNYEQYF
CDR3 length: 15; clone size: .; V gene: TRBV7-6; CDR3 protein: CASSPGTLSSDTQYF
CDR3 length: 13; clone size: .; V gene: TRBV9; CDR3 protein: CASSRSGNTEAFF
CDR3 length: 17; clone size: .; V gene: TRBV7-5; CDR3 protein: CVRSLFSRLSGANVLTF
CDR3 length: 15; clone size: .; V gene: TRBV2; CDR3 protein: CASTPLRGISYEQYF
CDR3 length: 16; clone size: .; V gene: TRBV4-1; CDR3 protein: CASSLIGTGATDTQYF
CDR3 length: 15; clone size: few; V gene: TRBV14; CDR3 protein: CASSLKTGGNTEAFF
CDR3 length: 12; clone size: few; V gene: TRBV5-1; CDR3 protein: CASSSPPYEQYF
CDR3 length: 14; clone size: .; V gene: TRBV6-5; CDR3 protein: CASSYGASTGELFF